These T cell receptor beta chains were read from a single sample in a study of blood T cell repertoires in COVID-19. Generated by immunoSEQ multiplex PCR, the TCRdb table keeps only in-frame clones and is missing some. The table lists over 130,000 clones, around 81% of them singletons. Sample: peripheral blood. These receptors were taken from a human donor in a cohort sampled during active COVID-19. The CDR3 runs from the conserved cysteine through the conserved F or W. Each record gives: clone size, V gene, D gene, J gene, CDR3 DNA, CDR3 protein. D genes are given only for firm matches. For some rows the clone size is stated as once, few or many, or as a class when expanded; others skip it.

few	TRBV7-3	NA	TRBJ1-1	TGTGCCAGCAGCCTACGGGGGGCTCGGACTGAAGCTTTCTTT	CASSLRGARTEAFF
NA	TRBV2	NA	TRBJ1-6	TGTGCCAGCAGTGAGCATACCGTGAAGAGGACCCTCCACTTT	CASSEHTVKRTLHF
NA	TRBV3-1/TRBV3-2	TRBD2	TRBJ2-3	TGTGCCAGCAGCCAAGATCAGGCGGGGGGCGTAGATACGCAGTATTTT	CASSQDQAGGVDTQYF
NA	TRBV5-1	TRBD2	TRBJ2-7	TGCGCCAGCAGCTTGGGAGGTTCCGGGGGGGACTACGAGCAGTACTTC	CASSLGGSGGDYEQYF
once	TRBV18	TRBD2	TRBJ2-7	TGTGCCAGCTCACCGGCCCGGACTAGCGGAGCTTCCTACGAGCAGTACTTC	CASSPARTSGASYEQYF
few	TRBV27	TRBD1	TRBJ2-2	TGTGCCAGCAGTTCCAGGGGGTACGTCACCGGGGAGCTGTTTTTT	CASSSRGYVTGELFF
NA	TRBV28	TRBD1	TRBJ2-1	TGTGCCAGCAGTTTCCAAGGGGGCCGCAATGAGCAGTTCTTC	CASSFQGGRNEQFF
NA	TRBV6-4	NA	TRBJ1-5	TGTGCCAGCAGCCAGCGGGAAGGAGGTCAGCCCCAGCATTTT	CASSQREGGQPQHF
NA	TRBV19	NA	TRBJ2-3	TGTGCCAGTAGTATTATGGGGCCAGATACGCAGTATTTT	CASSIMGPDTQYF
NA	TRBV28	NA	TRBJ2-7	TGTGCCAGCAGTTTGCTACGTACCGAGCAGTACTTC	CASSLLRTEQYF
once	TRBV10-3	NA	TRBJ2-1	TGTGCCATCAGTGAGGGGCAGGGGGGTTGGTACAATGAGCAGTTCTTC	CAISEGQGGWYNEQFF
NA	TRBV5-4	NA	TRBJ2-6	TGTGCCAGCAGCGTACAGGGATCTGGGGCCAACGTCCTGACTTTC	CASSVQGSGANVLTF
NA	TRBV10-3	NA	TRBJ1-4	TGTGCCATCAGTGAGTCGCGGGGGCGGGGTGAAAAACTGTTTTTT	CAISESRGRGEKLFF
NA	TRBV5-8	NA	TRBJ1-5	TGTGCCAGCAGCTTGGCCAGCGGGAATCAGCCCCAGCATTTT	CASSLASGNQPQHF
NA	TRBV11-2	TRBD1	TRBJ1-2	TGTGCCAGCAGCTTAGTCAGGGGGCCCTATGGCTACACCTTC	CASSLVRGPYGYTF
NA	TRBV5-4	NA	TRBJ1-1	TGTGCCAGCAGCGTACAGGGTGTGAACACTGAAGCTTTCTTT	CASSVQGVNTEAFF
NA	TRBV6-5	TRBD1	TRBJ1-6	TGTGCCAGCAGCACGGACAGGGGGCTTTCACCCCTCCACTTT	CASSTDRGLSPLHF
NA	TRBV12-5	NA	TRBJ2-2	TGTGCTAGTGGTTTGGTACTAGGGCGGACCGGGGAGCTGTTTTTT	CASGLVLGRTGELFF
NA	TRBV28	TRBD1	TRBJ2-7	TGTGCCAGCAGATCTGACAGGGTCTGGGAGCAGTACTTC	CASRSDRVWEQYF
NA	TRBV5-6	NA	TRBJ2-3	TGTGCCAGCACCGTCCTTTATGTGGATACGCAGTATTTT	CASTVLYVDTQYF
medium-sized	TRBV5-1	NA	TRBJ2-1	TGCGCCAGCAGCTTGGACGGGGGCAATGAGCAGTTCTTC	CASSLDGGNEQFF
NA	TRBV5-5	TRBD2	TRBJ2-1	TGTGCCAGCAGTTTATCGGGGGGGACCCACCATGAGCAGTTCTTC	CASSLSGGTHHEQFF
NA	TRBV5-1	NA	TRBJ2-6	TGCGCCAGCAGCTTGGGCAGGGGTAGATTCTCTGGGGCCAACGTCCTGACTTTC	CASSLGRGRFSGANVLTF
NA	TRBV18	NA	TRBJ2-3	TGTGCCAGCTCACGGGCCAGATCAGATACGCAGTATTTT	CASSRARSDTQYF
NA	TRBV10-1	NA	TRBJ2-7	TGCGCCAGCAGTGAGTCGAGGGGGGGGGCCCCCTACGAGCAGTACTTC	CASSESRGGAPYEQYF
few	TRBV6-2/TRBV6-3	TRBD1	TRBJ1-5	TGTGCCAGCAGTCTAGAACAGGGGGCGAATCAGCCCCAGCATTTT	CASSLEQGANQPQHF
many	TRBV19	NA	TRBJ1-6	TGTGCCAGTAGTATAGTAAGAGGCAGAGATTCACCCCTCCACTTT	CASSIVRGRDSPLHF
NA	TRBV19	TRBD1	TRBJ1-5	TGTGCCAGTAGTAACCCCGGGACAGGGATTCGGTTCGGTCAGCCCCAGCATTTT	CASSNPGTGIRFGQPQHF
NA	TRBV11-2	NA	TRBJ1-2	TGTGCCAGCTCAGGGTTTTATGGCTACACCTTC	CASSGFYGYTF
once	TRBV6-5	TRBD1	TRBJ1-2	TGTGCCAGCAGTTACCAGGGGGGCTATGGCTACACCTTC	CASSYQGGYGYTF
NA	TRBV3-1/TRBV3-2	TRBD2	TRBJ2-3	TGTGCCAGCAGACCAGGGACTAGCGGGAGAACAGATACGCAGTATTTT	CASRPGTSGRTDTQYF
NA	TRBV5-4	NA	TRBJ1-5	TGTGCCAGCAGCTTAGAGCCAGGACTGAATCAGCCCCAGCATTTT	CASSLEPGLNQPQHF
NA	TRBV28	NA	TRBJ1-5	TGTGCCAGCAGTTTAAAGGGCAGGGACTCTCTTCAGCCCCAGCATTTT	CASSLKGRDSLQPQHF
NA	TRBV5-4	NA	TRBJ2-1	TGTGCCAGCAGCTTGTTTATCGGTCTCCACAATGAGCAGTTCTTC	CASSLFIGLHNEQFF
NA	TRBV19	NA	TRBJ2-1	TGTGCCAGTAGTACGGACTGGAGGAATGAGCAGTTCTTC	CASSTDWRNEQFF
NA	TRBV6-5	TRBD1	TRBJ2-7	TGTGCCAGCGCCGGGGACAGCCCCTACGAGCAGTACTTC	CASAGDSPYEQYF
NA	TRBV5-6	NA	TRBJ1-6	TGTGCCAGCAAACGGGAGCGTTCACCCCTCCACTTT	CASKRERSPLHF
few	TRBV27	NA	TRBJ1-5	TGTGCCAGCAGTCCTCGGAGGTCTGAGCCCCAGCATTTT	CASSPRRSEPQHF
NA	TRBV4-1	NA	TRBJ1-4	TGCGCCAGCAGCCAACCTTCCCAGGGGCCTAATGAAAAACTGTTTTTT	CASSQPSQGPNEKLFF
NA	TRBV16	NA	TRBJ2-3	TGTGCCAGCAGTGTCACCCAGCGCCGTAAGGGGGGCACAGATACGCAGTATTTT	CASSVTQRRKGGTDTQYF
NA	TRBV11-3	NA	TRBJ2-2	TGTGCCAGCAGCGCGGGATCCTCGGCCGCCGGGGAGCTGTTTTTT	CASSAGSSAAGELFF
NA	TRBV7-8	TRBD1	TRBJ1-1	TGTGCCAGCAGCCCCGACAGGGTGAGCACTGAAGCTTTCTTT	CASSPDRVSTEAFF